The sample holds a few counts of the clone carrying this T cell receptor (delta chain). TCRdb's entry gives the protein of a much larger clone, which mismatches this DNA's translation at residue 4, likely from a read error; the protein reported here is translated from the DNA. The sample originates from a study of gamma-delta T cells after stem cell transplantation. With CATT, TCRdb re-called clones from the RT-PCR reads. Of some 660 delta-chain clones in the sample, about 4.8% are singletons; the top ten hold 82%. The CDR3 covers 15 residues. V lost 5 bases to trimming and J lost 3 bases; unmatched junction nucleotides: 11. Per germline, CDR1 GEAIGNYY and CDR2 EKD.

This TCR was recovered from a human donor. It is not recorded whose cells these are; they may come from a transplant donor. The rearrangement links TRDV2 to TRDJ1; 7 bases match TRDD3. The sequenced material came from gamma-delta T cells. The CDR3 DNA reads TGTGCCTGTGGCGCCCTCACTGGGGCAGCCGATAAACTCATCTTT. Amino acids: CACGALTGAADKLIF.